The clone carrying this T cell receptor (beta chain) was recorded only once. A much larger clone sits a single nucleotide away, making a read error possible. In the source study's methods: Just over 95,000 TCRs per sample was the median, with a range of about 20,000 to 690,600. Each CDR3 protein is one row after TCRdb ran MiXCR on the RACE reads. These V and J calls rely on TCRdb rather than the paper's analysis. Of about 120,000 distinct CDR3 sequences listed, around 11% are singletons. The record originates from a study of human T cells and chemical hapten exposure. About the study: Throughout a study of 20 to 25 weeks, patients underwent weekly scalp administration of diphenylcyclopropenone doses.

Time point denoted: patch test 3, about 24 weeks after DPC sensitization. Treatment denoted: therapeutic diphenylcyclopropenone sensitization with weekly scalp DPC. Whole blood that had not been fractionated was the source of extracted total RNA. The trim removed 5 bases at V and 5 bases at J, leaving 15 bases unmatched. The germline V gene has CDR1 LGHNT and CDR2 FRNRAP. This CDR3 is 17 amino acids long. This TCR was recovered from a woman between 45 and 60 years old with alopecia areata. Some clones in this sample may be carry-over from other donors' samples. V gene TRBV12-5 combines with J gene TRBJ2-1, with 7 bases that match TRBD2. The sequenced sample was whole blood, obtained in connection with sensitization to the hapten diphenylcyclopropenone (DPC). CDR3: CASGPPWETSCHNEQFF. The CDR3 nucleotides read TGTGCTAGTGGTCCCCCTTGGGAGACTAGCTGCCACAATGAGCAGTTCTTC. The complete variable domain, with remaining parts taken from reference TRBV12-5 and TRBJ2-1, reads DARVTQTPRHKVTEMGQEVTMRCQPILGHNTVFWYRQTMMQGLELLAYFRNRAPLDDSGMPKDRFSAEMPDATLATLKIQPSEPRDSAVYFCASGPPWETSCHNEQFFGPGTRLTVL.